The 18 T cell receptor beta chains reported below all come from one sample, sequenced in a study of metastatic and nonmetastatic thyroid tumors. No patient received treatment before thyroid surgery. From the PCR reads, TCRdb re-called clones with MiXCR. The sample has around 46,000 clones, around 21% seen once. The material sequenced was blood. All receptors come from a male donor with papillary thyroid cancer or a benign thyroid nodule (not recorded which). Some clones in this sample may be carry-over from other donors' samples.

This clone was recorded many times. This chain uses TRBV12-3 or TRBV12-4 with TRBJ2-7; TRBD2 aligns across 11 bases. J was trimmed by 0 bases and V by 8 bases; bases with no gene match: 6. This CDR3 region has 15 residues. CDR3 nucleotide sequence: TGTGCCAGCGGCGAGGGACTAGCGGTCTCCTACGAGCAGTACTTC. Translated: CASGEGLAVSYEQYF.

This clone occurred a few times. V is TRBV6-5 and J is TRBJ2-5; D gene unclear. There are 15 residues in the CDR3. With 5 bases removed from V and 1 base from J, the gap between germline ends came to 14 bases. Germline CDR1 and CDR2: MNHEY and SVGAGI. The CDR3 here is CASSHRWRPQETQYF. CDR3 sequence (DNA): TGTGCCAGCAGTCACAGATGGCGGCCCCAAGAGACCCAGTACTTC.

This clone was seen a few times. The gene calls are TRBV13 and TRBJ2-7; 8 bases line up with TRBD2. The germline CDR1 and CDR2 sequences are PRHDT and FYEKMQ (reference sequence). V gave up 5 bases and J gave up 2 bases; unmatched junction bases: 5. The CDR3 runs 14 residues. CDR3 coding DNA: TGTGCCAGCAGCGTTAGCGGGGCTACCTACGAGCAGTACTTC. This gives the protein CASSVSGATYEQYF.

As concerns this clone: A clone one base away is much larger, so this may be a read error. The chain uses TRBV7-9 and TRBJ1-6; the D is unclear. The V and J ends lost 2 bases and 8 bases respectively, with 13 bases between them. Germline V gene sequence: CDR1 SEHNR, CDR2 FQNEAQ (reference sequence). The CDR3 is 15 residues long. For the CDR3, the DNA is TGTGCCAGCAGCTTATGGATGCCAGCGGATTCACCCCTCCACTTT. Amino acids: CASSLWMPADSPLHF.

A word on this clone: An end of the junction does not agree with germline; a read error may underlie this. CDR3 nucleotides: TGTGCCAGCTCAGAACAGGGGGACGACGATCAGTACTTC. Residues: CASSEQGDDDQYF. The genes are TRBV18 and TRBJ2-7; 8 positions match TRBD1. CDR3 length equals 13 residues. The germline CDR1 and CDR2 sequences are KGHSH and LQKENI.

This chain links TRBV19 with TRBJ1-1; TRBD1 aligns across 7 bases. The CDR3 runs to 17 residues. The junction had 16 bases not matched to a gene; V was cut back by 5 bases and J by 4 bases. Looked up from germline, CDR1 is LNHDA and CDR2 is SQIVND (reference sequence). The CDR3 DNA follows: TGTGCCAGTAGTCGGACTTACAGGGGAGGTGGTTTCACTGAAGCTTTCTTT. The encoded protein is CASSRTYRGGGFTEAFF.

This clone was counted many times. The gene calls are TRBV20-1 and TRBJ1-2; D may be TRBD1 (5 bases). The CDR3 extends over 13 amino acids. The germline gives CDR1 DFQATT, CDR2 SNEGSKA (reference sequence). Trimming left V 5 bases short and J 2 bases short, with 12 bases between. CDR3: CSAVDWGNYGYTF. The CDR3 DNA reads TGCAGTGCTGTCGATTGGGGGAACTATGGCTACACCTTC.

The chain couples TRBV30 to TRBJ2-7; no clear D gene. Germline lookup yields CDR1 GTSNPN and CDR2 SVGIG (reference sequence). Trimming cost V 2 bases and J 3 bases, with 5 bases left between them. The CDR3 is 11 residues long. Here the CDR3 reads CAWSKGYEQYF. The CDR3 DNA reads as TGTGCCTGGAGTAAGGGCTACGAGCAGTACTTC.

For this clone: A read error may account for a junction end that differs from germline. The gene calls are TRBV20-1 and TRBJ2-3; tentatively, D is TRBD2 (5 bases). Germline-derived CDR1 and CDR2 are DFQATT and SNEGSKA (reference sequence). This CDR3 has 14 amino acids. The chain's CDR3 is CSSRAIGLTDTQYF. CDR3 coding DNA: TGCAGTTCTAGGGCTATCGGACTCACAGATACGCAGTATTTT.

This clone was detected ten times or more. The rearrangement links TRBV3-1 to TRBJ1-2; tentative D call: TRBD1 (5 bases). The CDR3 extends over 14 amino acids. Trimming removed 2 bases from V and 4 bases from J, with 11 bases in between. Germline loops: CDR1 LGHDT, CDR2 YNNKEL (reference sequence). The CDR3 protein is CASSQSRAGYGYTF. The CDR3, as DNA: TGTGCCAGCAGCCAATCCAGGGCTGGCTATGGCTACACCTTC. The full variable domain, rest sourced from reference TRBV3-1 and TRBJ1-2, is DTAVSQTPKYLVTQMGNDKSIKCEQNLGHDTMYWYKQDSKKFLKIMFSYNNKELIINETVPNRFSPKSPDKAHLNLHINSLELGDSAVYFCASSQSRAGYGYTFGSGTRLTVV.

The genes are TRBV11-1 and TRBJ1-1; the match to TRBD1 covers 9 bases. The J segment lost 6 bases and the V segment lost 3 bases, leaving 11 bases of the junction unmatched. Germline loops: CDR1 SGHAT, CDR2 FQDESV (reference sequence). The CDR3 totals 16 residues. Written as DNA, the CDR3 is TGTGCCAGCAGCTTTTCCGGCTCCACAGGGGGCCCTGAAGCTTTCTTT. Its translation is CASSFSGSTGGPEAFF. Full variable domain (remainder filled in from reference TRBV11-1 and TRBJ1-1): EAEVAQSPRYKITEKSQAVAFWCDPISGHATLYWYRQILGQGPELLVQFQDESVVDDSQLPKDRFSAERLKGVDSTLKIQPAELGDSAMYLCASSFSGSTGGPEAFFGQGTRLTVV.

The chain links TRBV30 to TRBJ2-7; the match to TRBD2 covers 8 bases. V trimming: 8 bases; J trimming: 3 bases; junction bases outside the gene matches: 9. The germline gives CDR1 GTSNPN, CDR2 SVGIG (reference sequence). The CDR3 extends over 13 amino acids. The CDR3 nucleotides read TGTGCCCAAGATGGGGCGGGAGGCTACGAGCAGTACTTC. The encoded protein is CAQDGAGGYEQYF.

This clone was seen at least ten times. This sequence joins TRBV6-1 and TRBJ2-1; 10 bases line up with TRBD1. CDR3 length: 13 residues. The ends lost 6 bases at V and 9 bases at J; junction bases unmatched: 5. The germline V gene has CDR1 MNHNS and CDR2 SASEGT. CDR3 region: CASSDRGQGEQFF. The DNA for the CDR3 is TGTGCCAGCAGCGACAGGGGGCAAGGTGAGCAGTTCTTC.

This clone was found many times. The V gene is TRBV20-1, the J gene TRBJ2-5; D might be TRBD1 (7 bases). The V end was cut by 3 bases, the J end by 5 bases, with 13 bases between. The CDR3 extends over 13 amino acids. The germline V gene encodes CDR1 DFQATT and CDR2 SNEGSKA (reference sequence). CDR3 sequence reads: CSASRGAWETQYF. The CDR3 nucleotides are TGCAGTGCTAGCAGGGGGGCCTGGGAGACCCAGTACTTC.

This clone was recorded at least ten times. A read error may be the cause here, since a much bigger clone is one base away. Additional DNA sequences in this sample encode the identical CDR3. The chain recombines TRBV5-1 with TRBJ1-1, with TRBD1 as a possible D gene (5 bases). Germline V gene lookup returns CDR1 SGHRS and CDR2 YFSETQ. The CDR3 spans 14 residues. CDR3 bases: TGCGCCAGCAGCTTATCAGGGTACAACACTGAGGCTTTCTTT. Its translation is CASSLSGYNTEAFF.

Worth noting for this clone: Here the CDR3 omits its conserved ending phenylalanine or tryptophan, so a read error is the likely source. This chain joins TRBV15 and TRBJ2-5, with D possibly matching TRBD2 (5 bases). In germline, CDR1 is LNHNV, CDR2 YYDKDF (reference sequence). There are 13 residues in the CDR3. Trimming pared 4 bases from V and 5 bases from J, leaving 11 bases between. Written as DNA, the CDR3 is TGTGCCACCAGCAACTACGCGGGTGAGACCCAGTACCTC. This codes for CATSNYAGETQYL.

At least ten counts were recorded for this clone. The DNA of the CDR3 is TGTGCCAGCAGTGCGGGGGAGGCAGGGGGCGACTATGGCTACACCTTC. It encodes CASSAGEAGGDYGYTF. The gene calls are TRBV2 and TRBJ1-2; 8 bases fit TRBD1. The V gene's germline CDR1 is SNHLY and CDR2 FYNNEI. V dropped 4 bases and J dropped 3; count of bases not matched to a gene: 10. The CDR3 totals 16 residues.

This clone was recorded a few times. Written as DNA, the CDR3 is TGTGCCAGCAGACGGGGCAGGAACAATGAAAAACTGTTTTTT. Its translation: CASRRGRNNEKLFF. V and J are TRBV6-1 and TRBJ1-4; D might be TRBD1 (5 bases). V was pared by 6 bases and J by 5 bases, with 13 bases between. Germline V lookup: CDR1 MNHNS, CDR2 SASEGT. The CDR3 loop spans 14 amino acids.